The clone carrying this T cell receptor beta chain was detected only a few times. What it binds is not known. A junction boundary mismatches the germline segment, possibly from a read error. If no ophthalmopathy progression occurred within 18 months, Graves' hyperthyroidism was stable. Each 10 ml fresh peripheral blood draw supplied the PBMCs. This specimen belongs to a study of T cells in Graves' hyperthyroidism and ophthalmopathy. On the study more broadly: The blood sample was taken at first diagnosis, before treatment began. Study-wide results and caveats: Through a model of 13 V-J features, ophthalmopathy was separated from stable hyperthyroidism.

CDR3 length equals 14 residues. Germline V gene data show CDR1 as SGHRS and CDR2 as YFSETQ. Authors of the study amplified TCR beta CDR3 regions from RNA transcripts. Primed by the HTBI set, a first-round RT-PCR was run on the TCR CDR3. TCRdb ran MiXCR on the multiplex PCR reads and lists one entry per CDR3 protein. Found here are some 550,000 distinct CDR3 sequences, roughly 20% of them singletons; the top ten hold more than 20%. The clonotype was recovered from a man younger than 30 with Graves' hyperthyroidism. Material for sequencing was blood. The chain uses TRBV5-1 and TRBJ1-2; D is undetermined. The CDR3 DNA reads as TGCGCCAGCAGCTTGGCTCCAGGTCCCTACGGCTGCACCTTC. It yields the protein CASSLAPGPYGCTF.